Each of the 25 T cell receptor beta chains below was sequenced from the same sample in a study of blood T cell repertoires in COVID-19. Measured with immunoSEQ multiplex PCR; TCRdb has only the in-frame clones, and not every one. The sample includes approximately 400,000 clones, 88% seen only once; the top ten take roughly 13%. Sequenced sample: peripheral blood. The origin of the receptors is a woman aged 45-59 years with COVID-19, enrolled during active disease.

This clone was recorded only once. The rearrangement joins TRBV10-3 to TRBJ2-4; TRBD2 matches 8 bases. The length of the CDR3 is 16 residues. In germline, CDR1 is ENHRY, CDR2 SYGVKD. The V and J ends lost 5 bases and 7 bases, in that order; junction bases with no gene match: 13. The CDR3 reads CAISPKVGTSPNIQYF. In nucleotides, the CDR3 is TGTGCCATCAGTCCCAAAGTTGGGACTAGTCCCAACATTCAGTACTTC.

The V and J genes are TRBV5-4 and TRBJ1-1, with a possible D match to TRBD1 (5 bases). Germline V gives CDR1 SGHNT, CDR2 YYREEE (reference sequence). This CDR3 spans 14 amino acids. V lost 0 bases and J lost 1, with 7 bases in between. DNA for the CDR3: TGTGCCAGCAGCTTGGTGGGGGGGAACACTGAAGCTTTCTTT. Translated, it gives CASSLVGGNTEAFF.

Only a few counts were recorded for this clone. The gene calls are TRBV6-5 and TRBJ1-6; 9 bases are shared with TRBD1. Unmatched junction bases numbered 10, after V lost 6 bases and J lost 10 bases. CDR1 and CDR2 from the germline V gene are MNHEY and SVGAGI. The CDR3 sequence is 15 residues long. The CDR3 nucleotides are TGTGCCAGCAGCCCCCTAACAGGGGGCCGGTCACCCCTCCACTTT. Its protein product is CASSPLTGGRSPLHF.

The chain employs TRBV12-3 or TRBV12-4 and TRBJ1-2; TRBD1 is a possible D gene (5 bases). V was clipped by 7 bases and J by 8 bases, with 14 bases between them. This CDR3 has 12 residues. CDR3 in DNA: TGTGCCAGCACCGTTGCCAGGGAAGGCTACACCTTC. As protein: CASTVAREGYTF.

V gene TRBV15 combines with J gene TRBJ1-5; D not certain. CDR1 and CDR2 from the germline V gene are LNHNV and YYDKDF (reference sequence). V was pared by 3 bases and J by 0 bases, with 12 bases between. This CDR3 is 16 amino acids long. The CDR3 loop reads CATSSAGGLSNQPQHF. Here the CDR3 DNA reads TGTGCCACCAGCAGTGCAGGAGGCCTTAGCAATCAGCCCCAGCATTTT.

The rearrangement uses TRBV11-2 and TRBJ2-7; tentatively, D is TRBD2 (6 bases). Between the trimmed V and J ends, which lost 1 base and 6 bases, there was a span of 10 bases. Germline values: CDR1 SGHAT, CDR2 FQNNGV. There are 13 residues in the CDR3. The CDR3 spells CASSLALGGEQYF. In nucleotides, the CDR3 is TGTGCCAGCAGCTTAGCACTGGGAGGCGAGCAGTACTTC. Full variable domain (outside the CDR3, taken from reference TRBV11-2 and TRBJ2-7): EAGVAQSPRYKIIEKRQSVAFWCNPISGHATLYWYQQILGQGPKLLIQFQNNGVVDDSQLPKDRFSAERLKGVDSTLKIQPAKLEDSAVYLCASSLALGGEQYFGPGTRLTVT.

J is TRBJ2-3 and V is TRBV6-2 or TRBV6-3; possible D gene TRBD1, 5 bases. The CDR3 consists of 15 residues. Germline V gene lookup returns CDR1 MNHEY and CDR2 SVGEGT. The V gene lost 0 bases and the J gene lost 4 bases, with 11 bases spanning the gap. DNA of the CDR3: TGTGCCAGCAGTTACTCGAGCAGGGCGCCAGATACGCAGTATTTT. Protein: CASSYSSRAPDTQYF.

The genes are TRBV2 and TRBJ2-6, with 8 bases fitting TRBD1. V lost 6 bases and J lost 0; bases outside the gene matches: 7. The CDR3 loop spans 17 amino acids. From germline, CDR1 is SNHLY and CDR2 FYNNEI. CDR3 bases: TGTGCCAGCAGGGGAACAGGGGGGACCTCTGGGGCCAACGTCCTGACTTTC. It translates to CASRGTGGTSGANVLTF.

The chain is built from TRBV6-5 and TRBJ1-1; D might be TRBD1 (6 bases). The CDR3 totals 13 residues. The ends were cut back, 4 bases at V and 7 bases at J, with 13 bases in the middle. Per germline, CDR1 MNHEY and CDR2 SVGAGI. The CDR3 coding sequence is TGTGCCAGCAGTTTTCGACAGGATTTTGAAGCTTTCTTT. Its protein is CASSFRQDFEAFF.

The chain employs TRBV28 and TRBJ2-7, with D possibly matching TRBD1 (6 bases). This CDR3 has 12 residues. The ends were cut back, 8 bases at V and 4 bases at J, with 12 bases in the middle. Germline values: CDR1 MDHEN, CDR2 SYDVKM. CDR3 loop: CASGYGQYEQYF. CDR3 sequence (DNA): TGTGCCAGCGGGTACGGACAGTACGAGCAGTACTTC.

The chain carries TRBV13 and TRBJ2-2; possibly TRBD1 for D (6 bases). V was pared by 5 bases and J by 5 bases, with 12 bases between. Germline-derived CDR1 and CDR2 are PRHDT and FYEKMQ (reference sequence). The CDR3 has 14 residues. CDR3 bases: TGTGCCAGCAGCCCAAATGGACAGACCGGGGAGCTGTTTTTT. Protein: CASSPNGQTGELFF.

This clone has just one count. The V call is TRBV4-1, the J call TRBJ2-3, with TRBD2 identical over 8 bases. Germline loops: CDR1 MGHRA, CDR2 YSYEKL. The CDR3 runs to 19 residues. The V gene end was trimmed by 0 bases and the J gene end by 2 bases; junction bases not matched to a gene: 13. The CDR3 nucleotides read TGCGCCAGCAGCCAAGAGAGGGGACTGGGCGGGGGGTCCACAGATACGCAGTATTTT. It yields the protein CASSQERGLGGGSTDTQYF.

The chain is built from TRBV15 and TRBJ2-7; D perhaps matches TRBD1 (5 bases). The germline V gene has CDR1 LNHNV and CDR2 YYDKDF (reference sequence). There are 15 residues in the CDR3. The germline V and J ends were trimmed by 0 bases and 2 bases, with 11 bases remaining between them. The CDR3 sequence is CATSRELGLAYEQYF. The CDR3 nucleotides read TGTGCCACCAGCAGAGAGTTGGGGCTAGCCTACGAGCAGTACTTC.

The rearrangement uses TRBV6-5 and TRBJ1-1; D not resolved. V lost 5 bases, J lost 1 base, and 11 bases lay in between. The CDR3 is made up of 14 amino acids. The germline CDR1 and CDR2 sequences are MNHEY and SVGAGI. The CDR3 sequence is CASSPSFRNTEAFF. The CDR3 nucleotides read TGTGCCAGCAGTCCCTCCTTTCGGAACACTGAAGCTTTCTTT.

V and J are TRBV30 and TRBJ1-1; D is unresolved. The CDR3 is made up of 16 amino acids. The germline CDR1 and CDR2 sequences are GTSNPN and SVGIG (reference sequence). Between the trimmed V and J ends, which lost 4 bases and 5 bases, there was a span of 23 bases. The CDR3: CAWTVGAGIKYTEAFF. The CDR3 nucleotides read TGTGCCTGGACCGTAGGTGCCGGGATTAAATATACTGAAGCTTTCTTT.

The chain carries TRBV7-3 and TRBJ1-1, with D unresolved. This CDR3 is built from 13 residues. V was pared by 5 bases and J by 1 base, with 8 bases between. Per germline, CDR1 SGHTA and CDR2 FQGTGA. The CDR3 nucleotides read TGTGCCAGCAGCACCTACAGGAACACTGAAGCTTTCTTT. It is translated as CASSTYRNTEAFF.

The rearrangement uses TRBV5-4 and TRBJ2-5; 11 bases are shared with TRBD1. V dropped 4 bases and J dropped 5; count of bases not matched to a gene: 7. This CDR3 region has 15 residues. Germline V lookup: CDR1 SGHNT, CDR2 YYREEE (reference sequence). CDR3 region: CASSTTGTGGETQYF. As DNA, the CDR3 is TGTGCCAGCAGCACGACCGGGACAGGGGGGGAGACCCAGTACTTC.

V is TRBV18 and J is TRBJ1-3; D is possibly TRBD1 (6 bases). CDR1 is KGHSH, CDR2 LQKENI, per germline. V dropped 2 bases and J dropped 4 bases, with 9 bases sitting between them. CDR3 length: 14 amino acids. The CDR3 DNA sequence: TGTGCCAGCTCACCATGGGGGCTCGGAAACACCATATATTTT. Translation gives CASSPWGLGNTIYF.

The genes are TRBV5-1 and TRBJ1-1, with TRBD1 matching over 8 bases. V gave up 0 bases and J gave up 5 bases; unmatched junction bases: 6. This CDR3 contains 15 residues. Germline V gives CDR1 SGHRS, CDR2 YFSETQ. The CDR3 sequence is CASSLGQGRGTEAFF. The CDR3 DNA is TGCGCCAGCAGCTTGGGACAGGGGAGGGGAACTGAAGCTTTCTTT.

V gene TRBV9 combines with J gene TRBJ1-1; weak D call: TRBD1 (5 bases). The CDR3 is made up of 19 amino acids. CDR1 is SGDLS, CDR2 YYNGEE, per germline. With 4 bases removed from V and 2 bases from J, the gap between germline ends came to 27 bases. CDR3 in DNA: TGTGCCAGCAGCTTAGGACTGGGGCGGTCCGCACCAGTAAACACTGAAGCTTTCTTT. Its translation: CASSLGLGRSAPVNTEAFF.

With respect to this clone: Distinct nucleotide sequences in the sample also encode this CDR3. The V gene is TRBV3-1 (or the pseudogene TRBV3-2), the J gene TRBJ2-3, with unresolved D. V was trimmed by 1 base and J by 5 bases, leaving 7 bases between them. The germline V gene encodes CDR1 LGHDT and CDR2 YNNKEL (reference sequence). The CDR3 covers 13 residues. DNA for the CDR3: TGTGCCAGCAGCCAAGCCGGTAAAGATACGCAGTATTTT. Protein product: CASSQAGKDTQYF.

In this sample, this clone turned up once. The chain joins TRBV27 to TRBJ2-5; 7 bases map to TRBD1. V trimming: 2 bases; J trimming: 5 bases; junction bases outside the gene matches: 2. From germline, CDR1 is MNHEY and CDR2 SMNVEV (reference sequence). The CDR3 consists of 13 residues. The CDR3 DNA reads TGTGCCAGCAGTTTAACGACAGGGGAGACCCAGTACTTC. Translated, it gives CASSLTTGETQYF.

The V call is TRBV7-9, the J call TRBJ2-7; D is ambiguous. Germline-derived CDR1 and CDR2 are SEHNR and FQNEAQ (reference sequence). Between the trimmed V and J ends, which lost 4 bases and 0 bases, there was a span of 4 bases. This CDR3 comprises 12 residues. The CDR3 DNA reads TGTGCCAGCAGCTCCAGCTCCTACGAGCAGTACTTC. Protein product: CASSSSSYEQYF.

This clone has only a few counts. This rearrangement joins TRBV6-5 to TRBJ1-6, with 7 nucleotides matching TRBD1. Germline CDR1 MNHEY, CDR2 SVGAGI. CDR3 size: 15 residues. The J segment lost 7 bases and the V segment lost 5 bases, leaving 8 bases of the junction unmatched. This CDR3 reads CASSRTPGQNSPLHF. CDR3 DNA: TGTGCCAGCAGTCGGACCCCGGGACAGAATTCACCCCTCCACTTT.

The chain combines TRBV3-1 (or the pseudogene TRBV3-2) with TRBJ1-1; TRBD1 matches 8 bases. The CDR3 is made up of 14 amino acids. Per the germline V gene, CDR1 is LGHDT and CDR2 is YNNKEL (reference sequence). J lost 5 bases, V lost 1 base, and 3 bases had no gene match. CDR3 sequence: CASSQVGQGTEAFF. In nucleotides, the CDR3 is TGTGCCAGCAGCCAAGTAGGACAGGGAACTGAAGCTTTCTTT.